What follows are 3 T cell receptor beta chains derived from one specimen sequenced in a study of T cells after yellow fever vaccination. TCRdb redid the calling of the 5' RACE reads with MiXCR, one entry per CDR3 protein. Counted here are over 300,000 distinct CDR3 sequences, 3.6% occurring once; the ten biggest clones make up around 20%. Material: PBMCs, obtained on the day of the yellow fever booster vaccination. These receptors were obtained from a man between 18 and 29 years old who received the YFV17D yellow fever vaccine.

The chain combines TRBV6-5 with TRBJ2-3; 7 bases are a match to TRBD1. This CDR3 contains 15 residues. V gave up 6 bases and J gave up 4 bases; unmatched junction bases: 10. CDR1 is MNHEY, CDR2 SVGAGI, per germline. CDR3 sequence: CASSVRGYISDTQYF. The CDR3 DNA is TGTGCCAGCAGCGTCAGGGGGTATATATCAGATACGCAGTATTTT.

The chain joins TRBV5-1 to TRBJ1-2; D is possibly TRBD1 (6 bases). The CDR3 sequence is 17 residues long. Germline values: CDR1 SGHRS, CDR2 YFSETQ. V was shortened by 0 bases and J by 4 bases, with 19 bases between the two germline ends. The CDR3 loop reads CASSLDGYRVFGYGYTF. Written as DNA, the CDR3 is TGCGCCAGCAGCTTGGACGGGTACAGGGTCTTTGGCTATGGCTACACCTTC.

This clonotype was detected ten times or more. The V gene is TRBV20-1, the J gene TRBJ2-1, with D perhaps TRBD2 (6 bases). Looked up from germline, CDR1 is DFQATT and CDR2 is SNEGSKA (reference sequence). Trimming stripped 0 bases from V and 5 bases from J, with 20 bases between. The CDR3 runs to 17 residues. CDR3 residues: CSARDQGKPRRDNEQFF. CDR3 DNA: TGCAGTGCTAGAGATCAGGGAAAGCCTAGGAGGGACAATGAGCAGTTCTTC.